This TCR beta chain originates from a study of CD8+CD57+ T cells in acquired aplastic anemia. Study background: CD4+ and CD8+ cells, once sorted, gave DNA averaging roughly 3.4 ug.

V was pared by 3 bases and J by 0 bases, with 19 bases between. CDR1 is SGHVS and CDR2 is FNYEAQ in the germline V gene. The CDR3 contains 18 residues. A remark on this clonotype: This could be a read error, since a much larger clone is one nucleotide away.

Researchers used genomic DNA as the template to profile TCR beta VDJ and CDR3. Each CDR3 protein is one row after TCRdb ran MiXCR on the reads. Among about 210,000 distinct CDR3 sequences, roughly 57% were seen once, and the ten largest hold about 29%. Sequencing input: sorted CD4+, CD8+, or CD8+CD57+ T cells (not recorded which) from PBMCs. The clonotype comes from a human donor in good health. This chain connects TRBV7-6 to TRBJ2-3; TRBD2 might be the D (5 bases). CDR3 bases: TGTGCCAGCAGCTTCTTCCCGGGGTGGGATCCTAGCACAGATACGCAGTATTTT. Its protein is CASSFFPGWDPSTDTQYF.